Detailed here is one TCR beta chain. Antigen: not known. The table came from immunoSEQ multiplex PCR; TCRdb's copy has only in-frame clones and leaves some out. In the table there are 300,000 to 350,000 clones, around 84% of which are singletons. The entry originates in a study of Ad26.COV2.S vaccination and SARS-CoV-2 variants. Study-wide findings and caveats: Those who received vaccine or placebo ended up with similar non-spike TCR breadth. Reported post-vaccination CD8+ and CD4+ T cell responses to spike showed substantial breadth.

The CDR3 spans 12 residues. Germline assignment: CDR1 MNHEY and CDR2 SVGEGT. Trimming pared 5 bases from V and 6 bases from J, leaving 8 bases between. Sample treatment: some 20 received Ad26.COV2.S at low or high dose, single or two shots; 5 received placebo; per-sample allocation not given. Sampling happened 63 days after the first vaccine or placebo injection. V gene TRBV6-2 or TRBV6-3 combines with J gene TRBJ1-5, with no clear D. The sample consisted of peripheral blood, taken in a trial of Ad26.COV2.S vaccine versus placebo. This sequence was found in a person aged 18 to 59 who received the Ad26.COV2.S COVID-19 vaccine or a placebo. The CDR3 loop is CASSGPRQPQHF. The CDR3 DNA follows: TGTGCCAGCAGTGGTCCGCGTCAGCCCCAGCATTTT.